These 6 T cell receptor beta chains originate from one sample sequenced in a study of Graves' ophthalmopathy and Graves' hyperthyroidism. RNA served as the template for amplifying TCR beta CDR3 regions. RT-PCR with HTBI primers came first, then second-round multiplex PCR. TCRdb used MiXCR to reprocess the multiplex PCR reads, holding one entry per CDR3 protein. The data hold about 480,000 distinct CDR3 sequences, with approximately 15% observed a single time. What was sequenced was blood. The receptor set was obtained from a woman aged 25-40 years with Graves' ophthalmopathy.

This clonotype was seen at least ten times. This sequence joins TRBV14 and TRBJ2-7; a possible D gene is TRBD1 (6 bases). The length of the CDR3 is 16 residues. Trimming took off 1 base at V and 0 bases at J, with 13 bases between the two ends. In germline, CDR1 is SGHDN, CDR2 FVKESK. The CDR3 nucleotides read TGTGCCAGCAGCCAAGCGGGCAGGGGCACCTCCTACGAGCAGTACTTC. Translating gives CASSQAGRGTSYEQYF.

This clonotype was detected many times. V is TRBV6-1 and J is TRBJ1-2; no clear D gene. The CDR3 totals 12 residues. Trimming cost V 6 bases and J 1 base, with 6 bases left between them. Germline CDR1 and CDR2: MNHNS and SASEGT. The DNA of the CDR3 is TGTGCCAGCAGATCGGTTAACTATGGCTACACCTTC. Translating it yields CASRSVNYGYTF.

The table lists this clonotype with many counts. The rearrangement links TRBV28 to TRBJ2-5; tentatively, D is TRBD2 (6 bases). CDR1 and CDR2 from the germline V gene are MDHEN and SYDVKM. The CDR3 spans 15 residues. The ends were cut back, 3 bases at V and 3 bases at J, with 14 bases in the middle. The CDR3 coding sequence is TGTGCCAGCAGTTTTGGGGGACTCCAGAAAGAGACCCAGTACTTC. Protein: CASSFGGLQKETQYF.

This clonotype was observed many times. This chain uses TRBV12-3 or TRBV12-4 with TRBJ1-1, with 8 bases that match TRBD1. V lost 7 bases to trimming and J lost 6 bases; unmatched junction nucleotides: 10. CDR3 size: 14 residues. As DNA, the CDR3 is TGTGCCAGCACCGCGACAGGGGTATTAGCTGAAGCTTTCTTT. This encodes CASTATGVLAEAFF.

This clonotype was seen at least ten times. The chain joins TRBV19 to TRBJ2-5, with D possibly TRBD1 on 6 matching bases. The germline gives CDR1 LNHDA, CDR2 SQIVND (reference sequence). The CDR3 consists of 15 residues. V lost 5 bases and J lost 3, with 16 bases in between. The CDR3 DNA reads TGTGCCAGTAGTCCACAGGGAGTGTCGGAAGAGACCCAGTACTTC. It specifies CASSPQGVSEETQYF.

There are many counts of this clonotype. The chain has TRBV12-3 or TRBV12-4 and TRBJ2-5; TRBD1 or TRBD2 may be the D gene (5 bases each). CDR3 length: 14 residues. Trimming removed 1 base from V and 5 bases from J, with 11 bases in between. CDR3 bases: TGTGCCAGCAGTTTAGGGGGGACCGACGAGACCCAGTACTTC. Translated, it gives CASSLGGTDETQYF.